A selection of T cell receptor beta chains follows, all from one sample in a study of shared T cell receptors in the human thymus. TCRdb's table, derived via immunoSEQ multiplex PCR, lists solely in-frame clones and lacks some. The sample holds more than 550,000 clones; 70% to 90% are singletons and the top ten take more than 0.01%. These sequences were also reported in another study, on human thymus T cells.

Sequencing input: thymocytes. The receptors were sampled from a girl less than two years old with a congenital heart defect. CDR3s include the opening cysteine and the closing phenylalanine or tryptophan. Fields, in order: J gene, V gene, CDR3 protein.

TRBJ1-1 | TRBV5-1 | CASSLSLGAPGTEAFF
TRBJ2-5 | TRBV6-5 | CASSYVGGQETQYF
TRBJ2-7 | TRBV20-1 | CRVSYEQYF
TRBJ2-7 | TRBV28 | CASSLPRSSYEQYF
TRBJ2-7 | TRBV7-2 | CASSPETTGSDHSYEQYF
TRBJ1-1 | TRBV7-9 | CASSLAYGTGHTEAFF
TRBJ1-5 | TRBV12-5 | CASGLGLAAYLSPSNQPQHF
TRBJ2-7 | TRBV14 | CASSQERGKNYEQYF
TRBJ2-3 | TRBV6-6 | CASKGMSGTDTQYF
TRBJ1-2 | TRBV6-4 | CASSQYPGTGVFGYTF
TRBJ2-7 | TRBV6-5 | CASSFAGRAYEQYF
TRBJ1-2 | TRBV7-2 | CASTLKTGNNYGYTF
TRBJ2-7 | TRBV11-3 | CASSLGTGAYYEQYF
TRBJ2-3 | TRBV7-8 | CASTLRGLERTDTQYF
TRBJ1-2 | TRBV19 | CASSIEWDRRFYGYTF
TRBJ2-4 | TRBV5-6 | CASSLEPPRGLAKNIQYF
TRBJ1-2 | TRBV6-1 | CASSEARGGVYGYTF
TRBJ2-3 | TRBV30 | CAWSVLSSGALDTQYF
TRBJ1-2 | TRBV15 | CATSNRGSVTF
TRBJ1-1 | TRBV6-1 | CASSEAEPGQGGIMNTEAFF
TRBJ2-3 | TRBV5-4 | CASSLHQKSLATSTDTQYF
TRBJ1-2 | TRBV19 | CASSTHPDNSNYGYTF
TRBJ1-5 | TRBV18 | CASSPPAGQPQHF
TRBJ2-5 | TRBV5-1 | CASSFYSRDSLLVYQETQYF
TRBJ1-2 | TRBV6-6 | CASRSADYGYTF
TRBJ1-6 | TRBV30 | CAFRDSSNSPLHF
TRBJ2-3 | TRBV2 | CASSDRGQDTQYF
TRBJ1-1 | TRBV28 | CASSSAGGTGTRATEAFF
TRBJ1-1 | TRBV10-3 | CAIKGSRGPNTEAFF
TRBJ2-5 | TRBV7-9 | CASSYVAPRSQETQYF
TRBJ1-1 | TRBV28 | CASSFHAKQGPGAFF
TRBJ1-1 | TRBV10-2 | CASSPAGGRVSAFF
TRBJ1-1 | TRBV30 | CAWSPTGGIPEAFF
TRBJ1-2 | TRBV9 | CASSELGTADGYTF
TRBJ1-2 | TRBV28 | CATNAPADGYTF
TRBJ1-4 | TRBV9 | CASTPGRVPGGSEKLFF
TRBJ1-2 | TRBV2 | CASRPGLLPRYGYTF
TRBJ1-1 | TRBV6-1 | CASSEVKKLTFPCWTEAFF
TRBJ1-2 | TRBV6-1 | CASNGDREVLYGYTF
TRBJ1-5 | TRBV27 | CASNEGQSNQPQHF
TRBJ1-1 | TRBV7-9 | CASSQQEFMNTEAFF
TRBJ2-3 | TRBV5-6 | CASSLWTSGGYSTDTQYF